What follows are 21 T cell receptor beta chains derived from one specimen sequenced in a study of blood T cell repertoires in COVID-19. The method was immunoSEQ multiplex PCR; TCRdb's version includes in-frame clones alone and lacks a portion of them. The table includes 150,000 to 200,000 clones, about 78% detected once. The sequenced sample consisted of peripheral blood. The receptors derive from a woman aged 45-65 years with active or convalescent COVID-19.

Comments on this clone: One end of the junction does not line up with germline, which may come from a read error. The chain is built from TRBV7-7 and TRBJ2-1; 7 nucleotides line up with TRBD1. The CDR3 runs to 15 residues. Germline loops: CDR1 SSHAT, CDR2 FNYEAQ (reference sequence). CDR3 nucleotide sequence: TGTGCTAGCAGCCCCATGACAGGGATCGGGAATGAGCAGTTCTTC. This translates into CASSPMTGIGNEQFF.

The chain joins TRBV19 to TRBJ1-2, with D perhaps matching TRBD1 (5 bases). In germline, CDR1 is LNHDA, CDR2 SQIVND (reference sequence). Trimming took 5 bases from V and 7 from J, leaving 11 bases between them. The CDR3 consists of 12 residues. The chain's CDR3 is CASSPGGVGYTF. In nucleotides, the CDR3 is TGTGCCAGTAGTCCCGGGGGAGTTGGCTACACCTTC.

The chain recombines TRBV19 with TRBJ1-2; 10 bases map to TRBD1. V was clipped by 3 bases and J by 2 bases; unmatched bases: 12. CDR3 length equals 18 residues. Per germline, CDR1 LNHDA and CDR2 SQIVND (reference sequence). CDR3 region: CASSIGPGQGLGNYGYTF. The DNA of the CDR3 is TGTGCCAGTAGTATTGGGCCGGGACAGGGGCTGGGAAACTATGGCTACACCTTC.

V is TRBV4-1 and J is TRBJ1-5; D is unclear. CDR1 is MGHRA and CDR2 is YSYEKL in the germline V gene. The CDR3 has 13 amino acids. Trimming took 0 bases from V and 4 from J, leaving 4 bases between them. CDR3 bases: TGCGCCAGCAGCCAAGATCAAAATCAGCCCCAGCATTTT. This gives the protein CASSQDQNQPQHF.

CDR3 residues: CASSPGTAALPPYGYTF. CDR3 coding DNA: TGTGCCAGCAGCCCCGGGACAGCGGCCCTACCACCCTATGGCTACACCTTC. V and J are TRBV3-1 (or the pseudogene TRBV3-2) and TRBJ1-2, with TRBD1 matching 7 bases. The germline V gene encodes CDR1 LGHDT and CDR2 YNNKEL (reference sequence). J lost 4 bases, V lost 4 bases, and 15 bases had no gene match. CDR3 length: 17 residues.

The rearrangement links TRBV7-9 to TRBJ1-3, with 7 bases aligning to TRBD1. V shed 5 bases and J 3 bases; nucleotides not matched to a gene: 7. The V gene's germline CDR1 is SEHNR and CDR2 FQNEAQ (reference sequence). This CDR3 is 15 amino acids long. Here the CDR3 reads CASSRNRGGGNTIYF. DNA for the CDR3: TGTGCCAGCAGCCGAAACAGGGGAGGTGGAAACACCATATATTTT.

The chain uses TRBV7-9 and TRBJ1-2, with D possibly being TRBD1 (6 bases). In germline, CDR1 is SEHNR, CDR2 FQNEAQ (reference sequence). V shed 4 bases and J shed 6 bases, with 12 bases lying between them. The CDR3 is 13 amino acids. The CDR3: CASSSRGLDGYTF. As DNA, the CDR3 is TGTGCCAGCAGCTCAAGGGGGTTGGATGGCTACACCTTC.

The rearrangement joins TRBV18 to TRBJ2-1; D unclear. Germline assignment: CDR1 KGHSH and CDR2 LQKENI. V was pared by 2 bases and J by 5 bases, with 13 bases between. CDR3 length: 15 residues. Here the CDR3 reads CASSPIATRNNEQFF. The CDR3 nucleotides are TGTGCCAGCTCACCAATCGCGACTCGAAACAATGAGCAGTTCTTC.

The chain uses TRBV9 and TRBJ2-2; 9 bases align to TRBD1. CDR3 length equals 14 residues. Germline V gene data show CDR1 as SGDLS and CDR2 as YYNGEE. After removal of 2 bases from V and 8 bases from J, the junction contained 4 bases not matched to a gene. CDR3 sequence (DNA): TGTGCCAGCAGCGTTACAGGGGGCCAGGGGGAGCTGTTTTTT. Translated: CASSVTGGQGELFF. Combining the CDR3 with reference TRBV9 and TRBJ2-2 gives the whole variable domain DSGVTQTPKHLITATGQRVTLRCSPRSGDLSVYWYQQSLDQGLQFLIQYYNGEERAKGNILERFSAQQFPDLHSELNLSSLELGDSALYFCASSVTGGQGELFFGEGSRLTVL.

The chain links TRBV3-1 (or the pseudogene TRBV3-2) to TRBJ2-3; 7 bases map to TRBD2. CDR3 size: 16 residues. CDR1 is LGHDT, CDR2 YNNKEL, per germline (reference sequence). V lost 0 bases to trimming and J lost 3 bases; unmatched junction nucleotides: 6. The CDR3 region has the DNA TGTGCCAGCAGCCAAGAGGGGAGGGGAGGGACAGATACGCAGTATTTT. Translating it yields CASSQEGRGGTDTQYF.

For the CDR3, the DNA is TGCGCCAGCAGCTTGGAGAATAGGAACACTGAAGCTTTCTTT. Its protein is CASSLENRNTEAFF. The chain recombines TRBV5-1 with TRBJ1-1; D unresolved. Germline CDR1 SGHRS, CDR2 YFSETQ. The CDR3 extends over 14 amino acids. Trimming shortened V by 0 bases and J by 1 base, and 7 bases separated the two germline ends.

The J gene is TRBJ1-5, the V gene TRBV19; TRBD1 might be the D (5 bases). Germline V CDR1 and CDR2: LNHDA, SQIVND (reference sequence). Trimming left V 0 bases short and J 1 base short, with 13 bases between. The CDR3 sequence is 17 residues long. The CDR3 DNA reads TGTGCCAGTAGTATAGATGCGGCAGGGCGAAGCAATCAGCCCCAGCATTTT. This translates into CASSIDAAGRSNQPQHF.

A single count supports this clone. The V call is TRBV28, the J call TRBJ1-2, with D perhaps TRBD1 (5 bases). Trimming left V 2 bases short and J 2 bases short, with 9 bases between. Germline CDR1 is MDHEN and CDR2 is SYDVKM. The CDR3 spans 14 residues. CDR3: CASSLLRQNYGYTF. CDR3 nucleotide sequence: TGTGCCAGCAGTTTACTCCGACAGAACTATGGCTACACCTTC.

The chain joins TRBV30 to TRBJ2-3; 10 bases are shared with TRBD2. Germline assignment: CDR1 GTSNPN and CDR2 SVGIG (reference sequence). This CDR3 contains 16 residues. V lost 0 bases and J lost 0; bases outside the gene matches: 3. CDR3 sequence (DNA): TGTGCCTGGAGTGTACTAGCGGGGAAGAGCACAGATACGCAGTATTTT. This translates into CAWSVLAGKSTDTQYF.

The CDR3 spells CASSLYSGVPLEKLFF. In DNA form, the CDR3 reads TGTGCCAGCAGCCTATATTCGGGTGTGCCCCTAGAAAAACTGTTTTTT. This chain uses TRBV7-2 with TRBJ1-4; D not resolved. V gave up 5 bases and J gave up 8 bases, with 21 bases separating them. Germline CDR1 SGHTA, CDR2 FQGNSA. The CDR3 length is 16 residues.

This chain uses TRBV4-3 with TRBJ1-5; TRBD1 is a possible D gene (6 bases). Trimming stripped 4 bases from V and 3 bases from J, with 13 bases between. This CDR3 region has 15 residues. Germline lookup yields CDR1 LGHNA and CDR2 YSLEER. CDR3 region: CASSPRQGSNQPQHF. The DNA for the CDR3 is TGCGCCAGCAGCCCCAGGCAGGGGTCCAATCAGCCCCAGCATTTT.

The chain links TRBV10-3 to TRBJ1-1; TRBD1 matches 10 bases. Germline values: CDR1 ENHRY, CDR2 SYGVKD. This CDR3 contains 15 residues. Trimming took 2 bases from V and 5 from J; bases not matched to a gene: 5. CDR3 sequence (DNA): TGTGCCATCAGTGAGGGGGGACAGGGGCGGACTGAAGCTTTCTTT. Amino acid sequence: CAISEGGQGRTEAFF.

This clone was counted once. This chain uses TRBV6-1 with TRBJ2-3, with 7 bases lining up with TRBD2. V lost 1 base and J lost 2; bases outside the gene matches: 6. The germline V gene has CDR1 MNHNS and CDR2 SASEGT. CDR3 length: 16 amino acids. The CDR3 sequence is CASSEGGGEPTDTQYF. CDR3 coding DNA: TGTGCCAGCAGTGAAGGGGGGGGTGAACCCACAGATACGCAGTATTTT.

The chain has TRBV2 and TRBJ2-7, with 10 bases aligning to TRBD1. From germline, CDR1 is SNHLY and CDR2 FYNNEI. The trim removed 2 bases at V and 2 bases at J, leaving 3 bases unmatched. The CDR3 is 15 amino acids. Written as DNA, the CDR3 is TGTGCCAGCAGTGAACGAGGGACAGGGGCCTACGAGCAGTACTTC. Translated: CASSERGTGAYEQYF.

J is TRBJ1-4 and V is TRBV29-1, with 9 positions matching TRBD1. V was pared by 0 bases and J by 8 bases, with 7 bases of the junction left unmatched. CDR1 SQVTM and CDR2 ANQGSEA come from the germline V gene. This CDR3 contains 15 residues. CDR3 protein: CSVEDVGQGGEKLFF. The CDR3, as DNA: TGCAGCGTTGAAGATGTGGGACAGGGCGGCGAAAAACTGTTTTTT.

The chain employs TRBV6-5 and TRBJ2-2; tentative D call: TRBD1 (6 bases). The CDR3 is 14 residues long. Germline V gene sequence: CDR1 MNHEY, CDR2 SVGAGI. DNA of the CDR3: TGTGGGCATAAGGGGGATGCGAACACCGGGGAGCTGTTTTTT. Translating gives CGHKGDANTGELFF.